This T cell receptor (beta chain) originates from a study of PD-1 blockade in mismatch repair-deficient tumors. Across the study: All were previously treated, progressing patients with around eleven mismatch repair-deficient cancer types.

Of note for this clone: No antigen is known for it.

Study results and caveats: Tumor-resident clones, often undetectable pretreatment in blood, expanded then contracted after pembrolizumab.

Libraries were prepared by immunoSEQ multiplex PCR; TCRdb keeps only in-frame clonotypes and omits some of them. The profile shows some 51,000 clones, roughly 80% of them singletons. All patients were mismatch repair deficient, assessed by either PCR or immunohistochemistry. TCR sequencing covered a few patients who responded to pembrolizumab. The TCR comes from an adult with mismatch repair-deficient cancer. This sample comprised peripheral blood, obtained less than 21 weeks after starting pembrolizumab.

CDR3 amino acids: CASSENNRGYTF. The DNA of the CDR3 is TGTGCCAGCAGCGAAAACAACCGGGGCTACACCTTC. This sequence joins TRBV5-8 and TRBJ1-2, with no clear D. Trimming removed 4 bases at V and 8 bases at J, with 12 bases between. The length of the CDR3 is 12 residues. Germline values: CDR1 SGHTS, CDR2 YDEGEE. Filled out from reference TRBV5-8 and TRBJ1-2, the complete variable domain reads EAGVTQSPTHLIKTRGQQATLRCSPISGHTSVYWYQQALGLGLQFLLWYDEGEERNRGNFPPRFSGRQFPNYSSELNVNALELEDSALYLCASSENNRGYTFGSGTRLTVV.